This T cell receptor beta chain emerged from a study of T cell responses to AZD1222 COVID-19 vaccine. Study-wide results and limits: Regions 160-218 and 743-854 dominated among vaccine-associated CD4 TCRs spanning spike. Donors were chiefly white British, with a greater number of females, and clonal diversity was perhaps underestimated.

The CDR3 is 13 residues long. V gave up 7 bases and J gave up 2 bases; unmatched junction bases: 4. CDR1 SQVTM and CDR2 ANQGSEA come from the germline V gene. The table came from immunoSEQ multiplex PCR; TCRdb's copy has only in-frame clones and leaves some out. The table lists just over 150,000 clones, 85% to 90% of them singletons, with approximately 9% in the top ten. As concerns this clone: Its antigen is as yet unknown.

Pooled together were second doses at about 4 or about 12 weeks. The sample was peripheral blood, taken 28 days after the second AZD1222 dose. This sequence originates from an adult who received the AZD1222 COVID-19 vaccine. The V gene is TRBV29-1, the J gene TRBJ2-7, with 11 positions matching TRBD1. The CDR3 sequence: CSAQGQGAYEQYF. As DNA, the CDR3 is TGCAGCGCCCAGGGACAGGGGGCCTACGAGCAGTACTTC.